These T cell receptor beta chains were read from a single sample in a study of spatial heterogeneity in lung cancer. TCRdb recomputed calls from the 5' RACE reads with MiXCR, one row per CDR3 protein. The sample has about 43,000 distinct CDR3 sequences; around 21% are singletons. The source material was PBMCs, sampled at follow-up. The origin of the receptors is a female donor with early-stage non-small cell lung cancer. CDR3s include the opening cysteine and the closing phenylalanine or tryptophan. The D gene is left open where the match is weak. The size of a clone is reported for some rows only, either as once, few or many, or as a class for expanded clones.

d_call,j_call,clone_size,v_call,cdr3_nt,cdr3_aa
NA,TRBJ2-5,NA,TRBV9,TGTGCCAGCAGCGCAACTCCTCAAGAGACCCAGTACTTC,CASSATPQETQYF
NA,TRBJ2-2,few,TRBV5-1,TGCGCCAGCGCGGTACAGGGGAACACCGGGGAGCTGTTTTTT,CASAVQGNTGELFF
TRBD1,TRBJ1-2,few,TRBV7-9,TGTGCCAGCAGTGGCCGAAATAGTGGTCCGGGACAGGGTTCCTATGGCTACACCTTC,CASSGRNSGPGQGSYGYTF
NA,TRBJ1-1,many,TRBV18,TGTGCCAGCTCACCTATCCGGGGATTGAACACTGAAGCTTTCTTT,CASSPIRGLNTEAFF
NA,TRBJ2-3,many,TRBV16,TGTGCCAGCAGCCAATACAGGGCGAATACGCAGTATTTT,CASSQYRANTQYF
TRBD2,TRBJ2-2,NA,TRBV10-3,TGTGCCATCAGCGCTGGACTAGCGGACACCGGGGAGCTGTTTTTT,CAISAGLADTGELFF
TRBD1,TRBJ1-5,NA,TRBV7-2,TGTGCCAGCAGTCTTTCTCGGGGAGGGGGCCAGCCCCAGCATTTT,CASSLSRGGGQPQHF
NA,TRBJ1-3,many,TRBV3-1,TGTGCCAGCAGCCAAGACCTCGGAGTTTCTGGAAACACCATATATTTT,CASSQDLGVSGNTIYF
NA,TRBJ1-2,NA,TRBV12-3/TRBV12-4,TGTGCCAGCAGTTTAACAGGGAACTATGGCTACACCTTC,CASSLTGNYGYTF
NA,TRBJ1-2,many,TRBV7-3,TGTGCCAGCAGCTTACAAAGGGGGGAAGGCTACACCTTC,CASSLQRGEGYTF
NA,TRBJ1-1,few,TRBV4-1,TGCGCCAGCAGCCAACTTCCCCTCCGGTCGTGGGGGGCGAACACTGAAGCTTTCTTT,CASSQLPLRSWGANTEAFF
TRBD2,TRBJ2-1,many,TRBV27,TGTGCCACCGAACCGACTAGCGGGACTTACAATGAGCAGTTCTTC,CATEPTSGTYNEQFF
NA,TRBJ2-7,NA,TRBV12-3/TRBV12-4,TGTGCCAGCAGTTTAGGGGGGCGAAGGATGGACGAGCAGTACTTC,CASSLGGRRMDEQYF
TRBD1,TRBJ1-4,NA,TRBV29-1,TGCAGCGTTGAATCCGGACAGGGTGAAAAACTGTTTTTT,CSVESGQGEKLFF
TRBD2,TRBJ2-1,NA,TRBV12-3/TRBV12-4,TGTGCCAGCAGTTTAGCTAGCGGGGCCCCATCCGCGCAGTTCTTC,CASSLASGAPSAQFF
NA,TRBJ2-5,few,TRBV11-2,TGTGCCAGCAGCATACTACTAGATCCCGAAGGGACCCAGTACTTC,CASSILLDPEGTQYF
TRBD2,TRBJ2-1,NA,TRBV7-3,TGTGCCAGCAGCTACGCCGGGACTAGCTACACTGAGCAGTTCTTC,CASSYAGTSYTEQFF